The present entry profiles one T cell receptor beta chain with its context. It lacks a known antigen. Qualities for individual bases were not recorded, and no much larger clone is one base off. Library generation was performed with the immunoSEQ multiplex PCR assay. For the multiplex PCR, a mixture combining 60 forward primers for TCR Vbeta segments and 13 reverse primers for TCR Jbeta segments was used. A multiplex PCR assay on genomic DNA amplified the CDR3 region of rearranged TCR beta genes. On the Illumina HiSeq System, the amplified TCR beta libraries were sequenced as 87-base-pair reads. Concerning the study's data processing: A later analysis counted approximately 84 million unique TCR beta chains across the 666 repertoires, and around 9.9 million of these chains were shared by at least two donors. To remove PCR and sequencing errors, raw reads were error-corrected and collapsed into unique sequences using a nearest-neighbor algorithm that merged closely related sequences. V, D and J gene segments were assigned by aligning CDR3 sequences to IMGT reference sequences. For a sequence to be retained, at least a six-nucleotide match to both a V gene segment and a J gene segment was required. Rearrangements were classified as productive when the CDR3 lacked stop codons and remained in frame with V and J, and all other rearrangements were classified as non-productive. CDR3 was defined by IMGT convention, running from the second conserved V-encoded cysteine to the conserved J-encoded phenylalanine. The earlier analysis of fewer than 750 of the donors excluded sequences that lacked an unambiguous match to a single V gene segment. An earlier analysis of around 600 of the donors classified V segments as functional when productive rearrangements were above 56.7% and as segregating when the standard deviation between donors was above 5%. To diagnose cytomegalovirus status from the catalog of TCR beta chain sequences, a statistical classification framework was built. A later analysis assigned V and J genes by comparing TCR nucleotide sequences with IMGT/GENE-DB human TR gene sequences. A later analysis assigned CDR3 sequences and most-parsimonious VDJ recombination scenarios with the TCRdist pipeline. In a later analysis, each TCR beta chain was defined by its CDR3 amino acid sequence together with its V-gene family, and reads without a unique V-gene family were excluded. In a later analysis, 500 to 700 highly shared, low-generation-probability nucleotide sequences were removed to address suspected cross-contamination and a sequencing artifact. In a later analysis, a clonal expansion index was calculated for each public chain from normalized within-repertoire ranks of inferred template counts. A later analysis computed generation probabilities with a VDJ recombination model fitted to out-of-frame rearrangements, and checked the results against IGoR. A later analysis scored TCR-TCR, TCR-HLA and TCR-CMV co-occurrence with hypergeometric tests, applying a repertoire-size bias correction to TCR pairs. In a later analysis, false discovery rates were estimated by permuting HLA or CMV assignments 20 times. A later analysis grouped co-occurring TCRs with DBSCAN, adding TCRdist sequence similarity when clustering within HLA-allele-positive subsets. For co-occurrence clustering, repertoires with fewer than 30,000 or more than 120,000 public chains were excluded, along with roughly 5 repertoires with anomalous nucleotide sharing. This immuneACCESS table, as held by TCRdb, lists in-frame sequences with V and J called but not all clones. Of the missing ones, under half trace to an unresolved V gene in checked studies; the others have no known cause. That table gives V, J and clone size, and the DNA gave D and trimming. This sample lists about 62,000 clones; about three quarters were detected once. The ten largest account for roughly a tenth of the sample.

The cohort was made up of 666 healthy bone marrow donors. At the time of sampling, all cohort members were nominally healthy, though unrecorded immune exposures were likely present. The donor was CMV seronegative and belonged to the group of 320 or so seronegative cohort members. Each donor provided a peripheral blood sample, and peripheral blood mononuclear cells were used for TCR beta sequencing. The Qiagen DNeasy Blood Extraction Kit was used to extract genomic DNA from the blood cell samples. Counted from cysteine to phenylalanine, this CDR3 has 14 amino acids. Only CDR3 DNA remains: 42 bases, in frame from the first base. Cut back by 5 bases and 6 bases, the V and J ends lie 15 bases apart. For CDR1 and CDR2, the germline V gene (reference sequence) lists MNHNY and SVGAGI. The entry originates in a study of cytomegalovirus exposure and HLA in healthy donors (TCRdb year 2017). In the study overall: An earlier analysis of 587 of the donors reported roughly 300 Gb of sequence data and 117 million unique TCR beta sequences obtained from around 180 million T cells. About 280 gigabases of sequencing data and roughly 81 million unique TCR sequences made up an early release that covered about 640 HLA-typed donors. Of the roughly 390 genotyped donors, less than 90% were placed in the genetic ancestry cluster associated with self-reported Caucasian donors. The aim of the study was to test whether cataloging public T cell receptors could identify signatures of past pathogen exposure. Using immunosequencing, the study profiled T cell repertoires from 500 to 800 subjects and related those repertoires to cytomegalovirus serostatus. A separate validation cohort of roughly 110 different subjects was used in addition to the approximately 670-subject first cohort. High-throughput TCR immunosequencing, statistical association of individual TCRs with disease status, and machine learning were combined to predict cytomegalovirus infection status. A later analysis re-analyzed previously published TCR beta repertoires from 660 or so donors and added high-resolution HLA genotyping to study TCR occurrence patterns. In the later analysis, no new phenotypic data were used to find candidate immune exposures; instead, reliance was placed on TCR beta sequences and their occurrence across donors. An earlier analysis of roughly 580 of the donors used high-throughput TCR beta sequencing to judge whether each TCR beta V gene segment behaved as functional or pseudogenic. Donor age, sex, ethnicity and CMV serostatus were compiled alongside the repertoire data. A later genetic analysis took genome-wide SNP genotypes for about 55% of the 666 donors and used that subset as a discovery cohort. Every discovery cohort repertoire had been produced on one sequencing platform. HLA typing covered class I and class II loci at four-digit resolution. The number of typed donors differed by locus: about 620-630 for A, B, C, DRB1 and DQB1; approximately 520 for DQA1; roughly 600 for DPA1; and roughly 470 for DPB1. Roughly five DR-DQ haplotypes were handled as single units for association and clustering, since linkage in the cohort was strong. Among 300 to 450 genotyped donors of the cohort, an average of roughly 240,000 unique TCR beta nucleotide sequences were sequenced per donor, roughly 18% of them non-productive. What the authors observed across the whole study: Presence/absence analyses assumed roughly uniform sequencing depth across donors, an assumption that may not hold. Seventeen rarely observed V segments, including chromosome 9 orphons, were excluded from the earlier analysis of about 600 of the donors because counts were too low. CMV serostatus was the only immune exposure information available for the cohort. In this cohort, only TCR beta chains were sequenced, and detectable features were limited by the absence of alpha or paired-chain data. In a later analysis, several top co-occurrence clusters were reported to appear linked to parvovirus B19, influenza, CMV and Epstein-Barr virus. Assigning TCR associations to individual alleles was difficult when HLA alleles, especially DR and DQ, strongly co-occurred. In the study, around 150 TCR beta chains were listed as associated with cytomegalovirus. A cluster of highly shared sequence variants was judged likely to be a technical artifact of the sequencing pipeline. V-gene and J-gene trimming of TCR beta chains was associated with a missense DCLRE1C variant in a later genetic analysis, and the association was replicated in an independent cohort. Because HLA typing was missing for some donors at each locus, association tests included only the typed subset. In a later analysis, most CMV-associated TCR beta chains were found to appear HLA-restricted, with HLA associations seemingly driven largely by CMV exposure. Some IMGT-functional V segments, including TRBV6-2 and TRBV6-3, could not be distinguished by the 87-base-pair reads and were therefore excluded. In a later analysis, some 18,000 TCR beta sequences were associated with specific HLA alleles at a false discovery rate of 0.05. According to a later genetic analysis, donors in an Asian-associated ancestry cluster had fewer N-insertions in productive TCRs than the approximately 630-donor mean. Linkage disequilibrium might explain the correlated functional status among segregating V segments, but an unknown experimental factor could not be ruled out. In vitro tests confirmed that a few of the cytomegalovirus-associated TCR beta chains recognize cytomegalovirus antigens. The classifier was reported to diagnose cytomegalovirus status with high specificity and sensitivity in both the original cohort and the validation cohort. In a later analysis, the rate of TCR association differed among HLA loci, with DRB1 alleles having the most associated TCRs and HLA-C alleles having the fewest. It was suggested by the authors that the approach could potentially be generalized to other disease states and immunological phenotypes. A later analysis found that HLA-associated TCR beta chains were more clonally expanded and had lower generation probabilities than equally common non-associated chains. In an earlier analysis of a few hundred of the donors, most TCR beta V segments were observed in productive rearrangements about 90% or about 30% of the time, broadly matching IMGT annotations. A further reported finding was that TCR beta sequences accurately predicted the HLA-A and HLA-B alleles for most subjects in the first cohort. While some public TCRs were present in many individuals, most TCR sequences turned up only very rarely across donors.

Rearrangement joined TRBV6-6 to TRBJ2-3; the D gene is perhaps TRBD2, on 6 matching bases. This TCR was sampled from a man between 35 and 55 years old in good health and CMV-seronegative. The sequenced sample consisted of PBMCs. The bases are TGTGCCAGCAGTGGGGACTCCGACTGGGATACGCAGTATTTT. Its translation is CASSGDSDWDTQYF.